This T cell receptor (beta chain) was sequenced in a study of tumor and adjacent non-tumor tissue in lung cancer. This sample's RNA came from whole unsorted tissue. This clonotype was seen a few times. What it binds is unknown. Possible read error: a much larger clone is one base away. TCRbeta libraries were built with three rounds of nested PCR, modified from ARM-PCR. TCRdb reanalysed the multiplex PCR reads using MiXCR and keeps one entry per CDR3 protein. The data contain about 85,000 distinct CDR3 sequences, around two thirds of them singletons. The germline CDR1 and CDR2 sequences are MNHNY and SVGAGI (reference sequence). The CDR3 has 14 residues. V was clipped by 7 bases and J by 8 bases, with 18 bases between them. General observations from the study: Tumor TCR diversity, when higher, was linked to shorter survival.

The chain couples TRBV6-6 to TRBJ2-1; D is possibly TRBD1 (5 bases). The TCR sequence derives from a man aged 65 to 79 with non-small cell lung cancer. Sample: lung tumor tissue. The CDR3 region has the DNA TGTGCCAGCACCGTTACAGGTACCCCCGATGAGCAGTTCTTC. Amino acid sequence: CASTVTGTPDEQFF.